In this sample, the clone carrying this TCR beta chain turned up many times. Antigen specificity is unknown. The CDR3 has 15 amino acids. CDR1 and CDR2 (germline): MNHNS, SASEGT. V was trimmed by 8 bases and J by 1 base, leaving 14 bases between them. The sample belongs to a study of neurological immune-mediated disorders. General observations from the study: The most TCR clonal expansion was seen in HTLV-1-associated myelopathy, and the least was seen in multiple sclerosis, which fell below healthy controls.

The method for making cDNA was 5'RACE, and it used 10-nucleotide random UMIs. A single record per CDR3 protein comes from TCRdb applying MiXCR to the 5' RACE reads. In the table there are about 80,000 distinct CDR3 sequences, 5.8% of which are singletons. Regarding time point: longitudinal time-point 2. V usage is TRBV6-1 and J usage is TRBJ2-2; TRBD1 might be the D (7 bases). Sequencing was performed on PBMCs. The receptor was derived from a woman aged 55-69 years with multiple sclerosis. DNA of the CDR3: TGTGCCAGCTTCCGGGGGACAGAGAACACCGGGGAGCTGTTTTTT. Its translation is CASFRGTENTGELFF.